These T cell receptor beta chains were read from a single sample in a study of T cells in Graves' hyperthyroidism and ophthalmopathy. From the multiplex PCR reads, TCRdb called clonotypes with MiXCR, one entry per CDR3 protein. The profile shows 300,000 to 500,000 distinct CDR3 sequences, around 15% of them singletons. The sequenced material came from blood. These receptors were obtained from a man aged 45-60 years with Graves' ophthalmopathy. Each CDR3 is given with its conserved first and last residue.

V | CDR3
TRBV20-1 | CSARDSSGRSGTDTQYF
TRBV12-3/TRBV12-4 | CASKHPGTDTQYF
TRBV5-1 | CASSGTTGSEAFF
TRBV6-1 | CASKTGTESRWPQHF
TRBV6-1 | CASTRTGRADTEAFF
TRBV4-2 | CASSRETSQASTDTQYF
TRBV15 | CATSRASGQETQYF
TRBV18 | CASSPEGARTDTQYF
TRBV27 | CASSPRFSSYNEQFF
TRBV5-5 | CASSPLTGRETQYF
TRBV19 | CASHRGIKNNEQFF
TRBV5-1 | CASSLTGGPTDTQYF
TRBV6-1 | CASSEVLEQFF
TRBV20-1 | CSAVTSGRAYEQYF
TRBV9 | CASSVGSGTSGRARYQETQYF
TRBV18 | CASSPPDRLGNTIYF
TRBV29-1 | CSVQGVNQPQHF
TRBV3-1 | CASSHPSTEATF
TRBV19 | CASSMGTGIGEQYF
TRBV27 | CASSLRVYTEAFF
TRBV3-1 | CASRRQGYEKLFF
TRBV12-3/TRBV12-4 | CASRKGGSGPYEQYF
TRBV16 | CASSHIEGGYTF
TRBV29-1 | CSVEEGRGWGLTEAFF
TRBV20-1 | CSASSRVNSYEQYF
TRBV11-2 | CASSLMFREDPFF
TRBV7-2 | CASSLYRLDEKLFF
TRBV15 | CATSSSAVVNYGYTF
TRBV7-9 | CASSLEGRPGANVLTF
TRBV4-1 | CASSQDSGTGTYEQYF
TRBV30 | CAWTVNYGYTF
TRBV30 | CAWSGDGTTPRDIQYF
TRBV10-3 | CAISEGVSYNEQFF
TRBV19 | CASSYWGGEAFF
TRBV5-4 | CASSADPGGEEEAFF
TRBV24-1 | CAAGTGRSLSNEQFF
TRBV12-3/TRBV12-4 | CASSATGIGYTF
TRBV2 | CASSDQGDSPLHF
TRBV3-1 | CASSQEGYGSYNEQFF
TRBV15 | CATSRDNLAGRSGELFF
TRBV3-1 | CASSQDVGALFF
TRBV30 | CAWTPFPGWRNQPQHF
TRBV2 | CATSDPGTAFGEQFF
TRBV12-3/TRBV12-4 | CTSLRGSSYNEQFF
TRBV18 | CASSPENTDTQYF
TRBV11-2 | CASSTRTGNTEAFF
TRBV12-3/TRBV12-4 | CASSFQGRKNIQYF
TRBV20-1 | CSAETGGTDTQYF
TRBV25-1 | CASSAMTGAYGYTF
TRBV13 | CASSSSSGLGYEQYF